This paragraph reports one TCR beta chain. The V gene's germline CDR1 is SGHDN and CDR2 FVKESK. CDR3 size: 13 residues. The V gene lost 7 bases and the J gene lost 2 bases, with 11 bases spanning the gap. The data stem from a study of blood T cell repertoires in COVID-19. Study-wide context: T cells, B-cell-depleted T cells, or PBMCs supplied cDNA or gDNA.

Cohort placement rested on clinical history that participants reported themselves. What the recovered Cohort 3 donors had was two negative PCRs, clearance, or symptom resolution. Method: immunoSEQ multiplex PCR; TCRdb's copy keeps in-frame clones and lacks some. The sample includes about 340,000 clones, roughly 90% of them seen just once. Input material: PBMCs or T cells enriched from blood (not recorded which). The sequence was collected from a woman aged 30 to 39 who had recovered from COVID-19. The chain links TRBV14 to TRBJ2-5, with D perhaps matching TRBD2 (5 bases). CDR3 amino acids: CASNLGVQETQYF. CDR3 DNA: TGTGCCAGCAACCTGGGAGTTCAAGAGACCCAGTACTTC.